This entry concerns a single T cell receptor beta chain. As processed by the authors: Estimation of nucleated cell counts relied on the amplification of reference gene primers. Method: immunoSEQ multiplex PCR; TCRdb's copy keeps in-frame clones and lacks some. V and J calls and clone size are those listed in that table; D and trimming were worked out from the DNA. Found here are about 190,000 clones, around 80% of them singletons; the top ten hold approximately 3%. The record originates from a study of blood T cell repertoires in COVID-19. At the level of the study: Researchers got acute and convalescent COVID-19 samples from the United States, Italy and Spain.

Trimming took 1 base from V and 3 from J; bases not matched to a gene: 3. This CDR3 region has 16 residues. CDR1 MGHRA and CDR2 YSYEKL come from the germline V gene. V gene TRBV4-1 combines with J gene TRBJ2-3, with 11 bases matching TRBD2. The specimen sequenced was peripheral blood. The sequence was collected from a woman over 75 with active or convalescent COVID-19. CDR3 amino acids: CASSQGLAGGTDTQYF. The CDR3 nucleotides are TGCGCCAGCAGCCAAGGGCTAGCGGGGGGTACAGATACGCAGTATTTT.